The TCR beta chain described here comes from a study of metastatic and nonmetastatic thyroid tumors. TCRdb redid the clone calls on the PCR reads using MiXCR. The table lists 34,000 or so clones, 15% to 20% of them singletons. None of the patients had undergone any treatment ahead of thyroid surgery. A word on this clone: What it binds is unknown.

CDR1 and CDR2 from the germline V gene are MNHNS and SASEGT. CDR3 size: 14 residues. The V end was cut by 5 bases, the J end by 4 bases, with 14 bases between. Points from the study as a whole: For both blood and tumor, malignant thyroid tumors reportedly showed significantly higher TCR beta diversity than benign nodules did.

The clonotype originates from a female donor with papillary thyroid cancer or a benign thyroid nodule (not recorded which). Some clones in this sample may be carry-over from other donors' samples. The specimen was blood. The chain couples TRBV6-1 to TRBJ1-1; perhaps TRBD1 as D (5 bases). The CDR3 nucleotides are TGTGCCAGCAGTCTTCACCCGGGGGGCACTGAAGCTTTCTTT. Translating gives CASSLHPGGTEAFF.